This T cell receptor beta chain stems from a study of regulatory T cells in long-lasting Graves disease. Ten or more counts support this clonotype. V lost 1 base and J lost 5; bases outside the gene matches: 4. This CDR3 has 15 amino acids. CDR1 KGHDR and CDR2 SFDVKD come from the germline V gene. The sample's time point: newly diagnosed GD, antithyroid drugs for less than 3 months. There was RNA extracted from PBMCs, and the TCR library was made from it. To make TCR beta libraries, researchers used iRepertoire HTBI primers and Arm-PCR of CDR3 regions. One entry per CDR3 protein, called by TCRdb with MiXCR from the multiplex PCR reads. The sample includes 350,000 to 450,000 distinct CDR3 sequences, approximately 15% of them seen just once. This sample also belongs to another study, concerning T cells in Graves' hyperthyroidism and ophthalmopathy. That study adds: A 13 V-J signature model discriminated ophthalmopathy versus stable hyperthyroidism.

This sample comprised peripheral blood mononuclear cells (PBMCs), obtained at new diagnosis, from a patient treated with antithyroid drugs. This TCR came from a woman between 35 and 50 years old with Graves disease. The chain combines TRBV24-1 with TRBJ2-1; 7 bases fit TRBD2. CDR3: CATSDFGGSNNEQFF. CDR3 bases: TGTGCCACCAGTGATTTTGGCGGGAGCAACAATGAGCAGTTCTTC.